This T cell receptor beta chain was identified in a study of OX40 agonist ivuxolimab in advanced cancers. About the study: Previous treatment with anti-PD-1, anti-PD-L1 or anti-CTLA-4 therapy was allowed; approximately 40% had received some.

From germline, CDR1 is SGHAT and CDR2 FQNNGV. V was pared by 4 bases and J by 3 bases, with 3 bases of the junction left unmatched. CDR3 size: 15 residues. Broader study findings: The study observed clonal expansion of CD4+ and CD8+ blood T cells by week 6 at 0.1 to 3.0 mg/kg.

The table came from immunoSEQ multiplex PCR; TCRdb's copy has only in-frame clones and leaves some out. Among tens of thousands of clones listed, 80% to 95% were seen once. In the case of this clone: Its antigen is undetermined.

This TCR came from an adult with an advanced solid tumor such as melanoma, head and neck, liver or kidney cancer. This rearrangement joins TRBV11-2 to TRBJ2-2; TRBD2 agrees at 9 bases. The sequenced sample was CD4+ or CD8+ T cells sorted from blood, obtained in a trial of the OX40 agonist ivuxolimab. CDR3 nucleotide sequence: TGTGCCAGCAGCTACAGCGGGGGGTACACCGGGGAGCTGTTTTTT. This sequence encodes CASSYSGGYTGELFF. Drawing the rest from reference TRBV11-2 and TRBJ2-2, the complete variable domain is EAGVAQSPRYKIIEKRQSVAFWCNPISGHATLYWYQQILGQGPKLLIQFQNNGVVDDSQLPKDRFSAERLKGVDSTLKIQPAKLEDSAVYLCASSYSGGYTGELFFGEGSRLTVL.